The text below deals with one T cell receptor (beta chain). Profiled with immunoSEQ multiplex PCR; TCRdb holds only in-frame clones, not every one. The sample has 350,000 to 450,000 clones, 80% to 95% seen once. The data originate from a study of control samples from healthy donors and cancer patients. Per the germline V gene, CDR1 is MNHEY and CDR2 is SVGAGI. The V gene lost 5 bases and the J gene lost 2 bases, with 10 bases spanning the gap. CDR3 length: 14 amino acids. Sample: PBMCs. This rearrangement joins TRBV6-5 to TRBJ1-3, with D unclear. The sequence was obtained from a man aged 35 to 55 with head and neck cancer. The CDR3 sequence: CASSHAAPGNTIYF. DNA of the CDR3: TGTGCCAGCAGTCACGCCGCTCCTGGAAACACCATATATTTT.